Each of the 9 T cell receptor beta chains below was sequenced from the same sample in a study of blood T cell repertoires in COVID-19. Data came from immunoSEQ multiplex PCR; TCRdb stores just in-frame clones and leaves some out. The sample lists approximately 480,000 clones; 80% to 90% were seen once. Specimen: peripheral blood. The receptors shown here come from a man between 18 and 35 years old with COVID-19, enrolled during active disease.

The CDR3 DNA reads as TGTGCCGCCGCGGGTTCACAAGAGACCCAGTACTTC. It translates to CAAAGSQETQYF. V and J are TRBV10-3 and TRBJ2-5, with D perhaps matching TRBD2 (5 bases). The germline V and J ends were trimmed by 11 bases and 2 bases, with 12 bases remaining between them. The germline V gene has CDR1 ENHRY and CDR2 SYGVKD. This CDR3 is 12 amino acids long.

About this clone: Relative to the germline gene, one junction end is altered; a read error may explain this. The chain is built from TRBV7-7 and TRBJ2-3; 8 bases map to TRBD1. CDR3 size: 15 residues. CDR1 SSHAT and CDR2 FNYEAQ come from the germline V gene (reference sequence). The CDR3, as DNA: TGTGCTAGCAGCTTAGGACAGGGAAAAACAGATACGCAGTATTTT. This translates into CASSLGQGKTDTQYF.

V and J are TRBV21-1 and TRBJ1-2; the table's D call of TRBD1 was not tested on the DNA. TRBV21-1 is described as a pseudogene. CDR3 size: 19 residues. The CDR3, as DNA: TGTGCCAGCAGCAAAGCGCTTAGAGACAGGGGTTCTTGGGACTATGGCTACACCTTC. Translated: CASSKALRDRGSWDYGYTF.

The gene calls are TRBV6-1 and TRBJ1-2; possible D gene TRBD1, 6 bases. This CDR3 spans 13 amino acids. CDR1 MNHNS and CDR2 SASEGT come from the germline V gene. Between the trimmed V and J ends, which lost 3 bases and 4 bases, there was a span of 9 bases. The CDR3 nucleotides are TGTGCCAGCAGTGAGGGACAAAGCTATGGCTACACCTTC. Its protein product is CASSEGQSYGYTF.

The rearrangement links TRBV12-3 or TRBV12-4 to TRBJ2-1; D is undetermined. This CDR3 is 13 amino acids long. The V gene lost 4 bases and the J gene lost 6 bases, with 10 bases spanning the gap. The DNA for the CDR3 is TGTGCCAGCAGTTGGGTGGGCACCAATGAGCAGTTCTTC. Amino acids: CASSWVGTNEQFF.

The J gene is TRBJ2-5, the V gene TRBV27; the match to TRBD2 covers 10 bases. Germline CDR1 and CDR2: MNHEY and SMNVEV (reference sequence). V lost 8 bases to trimming and J lost 5 bases; unmatched junction nucleotides: 11. This CDR3 has 15 amino acids. CDR3 nucleotides: TGTGCCAGCCGATCCCTAGCGGGAGTGAGGGAGACCCAGTACTTC. Amino acids: CASRSLAGVRETQYF.

The rearrangement uses TRBV2 and TRBJ2-7; D may be TRBD2 (5 bases). Germline loops: CDR1 SNHLY, CDR2 FYNNEI. Trimming removed 8 bases from V and 4 bases from J, with 12 bases in between. The length of the CDR3 is 12 residues. This CDR3 reads CASGETLYEQYF. Here the CDR3 DNA reads TGTGCCAGCGGGGAGACCCTATACGAGCAGTACTTC.

This sequence joins TRBV9 and TRBJ2-2, with D perhaps TRBD2 (5 bases). V was pared by 5 bases and J by 7 bases, with 15 bases between. This CDR3 spans 14 amino acids. The germline gives CDR1 SGDLS, CDR2 YYNGEE. The CDR3 here is CASSATRSRGELFF. In DNA, the CDR3 is TGTGCCAGCAGTGCCACTAGATCCCGCGGGGAGCTGTTTTTT.

V and J are TRBV4-1 and TRBJ1-1, with D possibly TRBD1 on 5 matching bases. The V end was cut by 4 bases, the J end by 4 bases, with 16 bases between. The CDR3 has 15 residues. CDR1 is MGHRA and CDR2 is YSYEKL in the germline V gene. CDR3 in DNA: TGCGCCAGCAGCCGGGGGGACGGCGGTGGCACTGAAGCTTTCTTT. Amino acid sequence: CASSRGDGGGTEAFF.